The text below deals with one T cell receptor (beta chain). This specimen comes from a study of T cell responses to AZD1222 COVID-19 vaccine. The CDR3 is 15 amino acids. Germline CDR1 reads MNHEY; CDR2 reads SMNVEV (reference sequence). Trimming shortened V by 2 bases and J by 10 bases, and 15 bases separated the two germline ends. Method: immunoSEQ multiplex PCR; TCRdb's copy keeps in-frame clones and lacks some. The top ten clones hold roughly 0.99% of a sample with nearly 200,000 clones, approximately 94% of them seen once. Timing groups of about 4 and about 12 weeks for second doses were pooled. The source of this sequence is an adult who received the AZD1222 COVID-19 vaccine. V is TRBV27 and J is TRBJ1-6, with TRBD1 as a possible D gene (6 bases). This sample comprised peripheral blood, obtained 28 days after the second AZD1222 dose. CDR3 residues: CASSLEGGSRSPLHF. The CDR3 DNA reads TGTGCCAGCAGTTTAGAGGGGGGGAGTCGGTCACCCCTCCACTTT.